The next 21 T cell receptor beta chains were all read from a single sample in a study of blood T cell repertoires in COVID-19. Profiling relied on immunoSEQ multiplex PCR, and the TCRdb table lists in-frame clones only, not all of them. The table records about 77,000 clones, more than 80% of them present only once. The sample taken for sequencing was peripheral blood. Every receptor here comes from a woman aged 70 to 79 with acute or convalescent COVID-19.

This clone was observed a few times. V and J are TRBV7-3 and TRBJ2-2; D call uncertain. The CDR3 has 14 amino acids. Germline V gene lookup returns CDR1 SGHTA and CDR2 FQGTGA. Trimming cost V 5 bases and J 4 bases, with 11 bases left between them. The CDR3 DNA sequence: TGTGCCAGCAGCCTGGGCAGGCCCACCGGGGAGCTGTTTTTT. Translating gives CASSLGRPTGELFF.

V gene TRBV7-3 combines with J gene TRBJ2-1; 7 bases are shared with TRBD2. Germline V gene lookup returns CDR1 SGHTA and CDR2 FQGTGA. V lost 2 bases to trimming and J lost 3 bases; unmatched junction nucleotides: 1. This CDR3 has 14 amino acids. This CDR3 reads CASSLAGDYNEQFF. The CDR3 DNA reads TGTGCCAGCAGCTTAGCGGGGGACTACAATGAGCAGTTCTTC. Together with reference TRBV7-3 and TRBJ2-1, the CDR3 gives the full variable domain: GAGVSQTPSNKVTEKGKYVELRCDPISGHTALYWYRQSLGQGPEFLIYFQGTGAADDSGLPNDRFFAVRPEGSVSTLKIQRTERGDSAVYLCASSLAGDYNEQFFGPGTRLTVL.

The CDR3 DNA is TGTGCCAGCAGCAAACGGCTGGGGACTCCAGAGACCCAGTACTTC. This encodes CASSKRLGTPETQYF. The rearrangement links TRBV7-2 to TRBJ2-5; possible D gene TRBD2, 6 bases. V lost 5 bases and J 4 bases, leaving 17 bases between the germline ends. Germline CDR1 reads SGHTA; CDR2 reads FQGNSA. The CDR3 covers 15 residues. Variable domain in full (rest from reference TRBV7-2 and TRBJ2-5): GAGVSQSPSNKVTEKGKDVELRCDPISGHTALYWYRQSLGQGLEFLIYFQGNSAPDKSGLPSDRFSAERTGGSVSTLTIQRTQQEDSAVYLCASSKRLGTPETQYFGPGTRLLVL.

This sequence joins TRBV7-2 and TRBJ2-5, with 10 positions matching TRBD1. Germline V gene lookup returns CDR1 SGHTA and CDR2 FQGNSA. J gave up 4 bases and V 5 bases, and 7 bases lay outside the gene matches. The CDR3 loop spans 15 amino acids. The CDR3 coding sequence is TGTGCCAGCAGCGCCCGGGACAGGGGTACAGAGACCCAGTACTTC. It specifies CASSARDRGTETQYF.

A few counts support this clone. The chain uses TRBV27 and TRBJ2-7; D call uncertain. V lost 3 bases and J 0 bases, leaving 6 bases between the germline ends. CDR3 length: 13 amino acids. The germline V gene has CDR1 MNHEY and CDR2 SMNVEV (reference sequence). The CDR3 DNA reads as TGTGCCAGCAGTTTTGACTTCTCCTACGAGCAGTACTTC. It translates to CASSFDFSYEQYF.

The chain is built from TRBV2 and TRBJ1-2; D gene ambiguous. V was cut by 4 bases and J by 3 bases, with 6 bases left in between. The CDR3 loop spans 12 amino acids. Germline CDR1 SNHLY, CDR2 FYNNEI. The chain's CDR3 is CASSGDYYGYTF. CDR3 DNA: TGTGCCAGCAGTGGCGATTACTATGGCTACACCTTC.

The J gene is TRBJ2-5, the V gene TRBV4-2; D uncertain. This CDR3 has 15 residues. V was clipped by 0 bases and J by 0 bases, with 8 bases between them. The germline CDR1 and CDR2 sequences are LGHNA and YNFKEQ. The CDR3 region is CASSQELAYQETQYF. CDR3 bases: TGTGCCAGCAGCCAAGAGCTGGCCTACCAAGAGACCCAGTACTTC.

This clone came up a few times. The rearrangement links TRBV9 to TRBJ1-3; no clear D. The CDR3 runs 14 residues. Per germline, CDR1 SGDLS and CDR2 YYNGEE. The ends were cut back, 6 bases at V and 0 bases at J, with 10 bases in the middle. The CDR3 nucleotides read TGTGCCAGCAAGCGGGAGGACTCTGGAAACACCATATATTTT. It encodes CASKREDSGNTIYF.

The rearrangement joins TRBV5-1 to TRBJ1-1; D is possibly TRBD1 (5 bases). V dropped 0 bases and J dropped 3 bases, with 9 bases sitting between them. This CDR3 has 14 residues. Per germline, CDR1 SGHRS and CDR2 YFSETQ. Here the CDR3 DNA reads TGCGCCAGCAGCTTGGGGCTCAGGGACACTGAAGCTTTCTTT. It codes for CASSLGLRDTEAFF. The whole variable domain, filled in from reference TRBV5-1 and TRBJ1-1, reads KAGVTQTPRYLIKTRGQQVTLSCSPISGHRSVSWYQQTPGQGLQFLFEYFSETQRNKGNFPGRFSGRQFSNSRSEMNVSTLELGDSALYLCASSLGLRDTEAFFGQGTRLTVV.

This chain uses TRBV6-5 with TRBJ2-3; D ambiguous. Germline CDR1 MNHEY, CDR2 SVGAGI. V dropped 6 bases and J dropped 0 bases, with 13 bases sitting between them. The CDR3 is made up of 15 amino acids. CDR3 coding DNA: TGTGCCAGCAGCCAAAGACATAAGAGCACAGATACGCAGTATTTT. It encodes CASSQRHKSTDTQYF.

This chain joins TRBV24-1 and TRBJ1-1; D possibly corresponds to TRBD1 (6 bases). The CDR3 totals 13 residues. Germline loops: CDR1 KGHDR, CDR2 SFDVKD. V was trimmed by 7 bases and J by 3 bases, leaving 11 bases between them. CDR3 coding DNA: TGTGCCACCAGCCCAGGGGCCGACACTGAAGCTTTCTTT. Its translation is CATSPGADTEAFF.

This chain connects TRBV3-1 (or the pseudogene TRBV3-2) to TRBJ2-5, with D perhaps matching TRBD2 (5 bases). CDR1 LGHDT and CDR2 YNNKEL come from the germline V gene (reference sequence). Trimming removed 2 bases from V and 5 bases from J, with 15 bases in between. The CDR3 is 15 residues long. CDR3 in DNA: TGTGCCAGCAGCCAAATAAGGGCTAGCCATGAGACCCAGTACTTC. It translates to CASSQIRASHETQYF.

This clone has only a few counts. The chain carries TRBV6-2 or TRBV6-3 and TRBJ1-5; 8 bases match TRBD1. J lost 6 bases, V lost 6 bases, and 7 bases had no gene match. Germline CDR1 reads MNHEY; CDR2 reads SVGEGT. The CDR3 contains 14 residues. The CDR3 protein is CASSRGQGPQPQHF. The DNA for the CDR3 is TGTGCCAGCAGCCGCGGACAGGGCCCTCAGCCCCAGCATTTT.

The chain couples TRBV7-3 to TRBJ2-1; 10 nucleotides align to TRBD2. The CDR3 length is 14 residues. J was trimmed by 7 bases and V by 8 bases; bases with no gene match: 8. Per germline, CDR1 SGHTA and CDR2 FQGTGA. CDR3 sequence: CASGPSGGVNEQFF. CDR3 nucleotide sequence: TGTGCCAGCGGTCCGAGCGGGGGGGTGAATGAGCAGTTCTTC.

This clone has more than one count but fewer than ten. CDR3 bases: TGTGCCAGCAGCCCCGGGACACATTACGAGCAGTACTTC. Protein sequence: CASSPGTHYEQYF. The V gene is TRBV7-9, the J gene TRBJ2-7; a weak D match, TRBD1 (6 bases). V was cut by 5 bases and J by 4 bases, with 12 bases left in between. Germline CDR1 reads SEHNR; CDR2 reads FQNEAQ (reference sequence). The CDR3 totals 13 residues.

V usage is TRBV15 and J usage is TRBJ2-7; possible D gene TRBD1, 5 bases. This CDR3 has 12 residues. Germline V gene lookup returns CDR1 LNHNV and CDR2 YYDKDF (reference sequence). With 5 bases removed from V and 6 bases from J, the gap between germline ends came to 11 bases. The CDR3 DNA reads as TGTGCCACCAGCGAAGTAAGGGGCGAGCAGTACTTC. As protein: CATSEVRGEQYF.

The J gene is TRBJ2-3, the V gene TRBV7-8, with 12 bases lining up with TRBD2. Germline V lookup: CDR1 SGHVS, CDR2 FQNEAQ. The CDR3 is 16 amino acids. V lost 5 bases, J lost 2 bases, and 5 bases stayed unmatched. CDR3 region: CASSARLAGATDTQYF. In nucleotides, the CDR3 is TGTGCCAGCAGCGCCCGACTAGCGGGGGCCACAGATACGCAGTATTTT.

J is TRBJ2-7 and V is TRBV5-1; 7 bases are a match to TRBD1. V was pared by 2 bases and J by 0 bases, with 8 bases of the junction left unmatched. The CDR3 covers 16 residues. CDR1 SGHRS and CDR2 YFSETQ come from the germline V gene. In DNA, the CDR3 is TGCGCCAGCAGCTTTCGAACGGGACAGATCTCCTACGAGCAGTACTTC. It is translated as CASSFRTGQISYEQYF.

The chain uses TRBV5-1 and TRBJ1-5, with D hard to call. V was trimmed by 1 base and J by 1 base, leaving 12 bases between them. Germline V gene sequence: CDR1 SGHRS, CDR2 YFSETQ. This CDR3 is built from 16 residues. The CDR3 protein is CASSLFPRESNQPQHF. The CDR3 DNA sequence: TGCGCCAGCAGCTTGTTCCCACGGGAAAGCAATCAGCCCCAGCATTTT.

The V gene is TRBV19, the J gene TRBJ1-2; D may be TRBD1 (6 bases). The ends were cut back, 3 bases at V and 5 bases at J, with 13 bases in the middle. The CDR3 contains 14 residues. Per germline, CDR1 LNHDA and CDR2 SQIVND (reference sequence). The CDR3 nucleotides are TGTGCCAGTAGTATCAGCGGGGGCGGTTATGGCTACACCTTC. The encoded protein is CASSISGGGYGYTF. Based on the CDR3 plus reference TRBV19 and TRBJ1-2, the full variable domain is DGGITQSPKYLFRKEGQNVTLSCEQNLNHDAMYWYRQDPGQGLRLIYYSQIVNDFQKGDIAEGYSVSREKKESFPLTVTSAQKNPTAFYLCASSISGGGYGYTFGSGTRLTVV.

V and J are TRBV2 and TRBJ2-5; D is perhaps TRBD2 (7 bases). This CDR3 is 17 amino acids long. The V gene lost 7 bases and the J gene lost 2 bases, with 23 bases spanning the gap. Germline values: CDR1 SNHLY, CDR2 FYNNEI. The CDR3 DNA sequence: TGTGCCAGCACCCTGGGTTTACAGGGAGGGGGGCAAGAGACCCAGTACTTC. Amino acids: CASTLGLQGGGQETQYF.